This T cell receptor (beta chain) emerged from a study of T cell responses to AZD1222 COVID-19 vaccine. Findings and caveats of the study: Nearly half of spike-specific TCRs reportedly target unmutated variant regions. After the peak T cell response, and only then, were repertoires sampled.

TCRdb's table, derived via immunoSEQ multiplex PCR, lists solely in-frame clones and lacks some. Among 180,000 or so clones listed, 90% to 95% were seen once. Comment on this clone: Its antigen is unidentified.

The CDR3 is made up of 14 amino acids. The germline CDR1 and CDR2 sequences are MNHEY and SVGAGI. Trimming left V 8 bases short and J 5 bases short, with 18 bases between. The source material was peripheral blood, sampled on day 0 of AZD1222 vaccination. The chain has TRBV6-5 and TRBJ1-2; D may be TRBD1 (6 bases). The TCR comes from an adult in good health. This CDR3 reads CASSPSQGTYGYTF. CDR3 sequence (DNA): TGTGCCAGCTCCCCATCCCAGGGGACTTATGGCTACACCTTC.